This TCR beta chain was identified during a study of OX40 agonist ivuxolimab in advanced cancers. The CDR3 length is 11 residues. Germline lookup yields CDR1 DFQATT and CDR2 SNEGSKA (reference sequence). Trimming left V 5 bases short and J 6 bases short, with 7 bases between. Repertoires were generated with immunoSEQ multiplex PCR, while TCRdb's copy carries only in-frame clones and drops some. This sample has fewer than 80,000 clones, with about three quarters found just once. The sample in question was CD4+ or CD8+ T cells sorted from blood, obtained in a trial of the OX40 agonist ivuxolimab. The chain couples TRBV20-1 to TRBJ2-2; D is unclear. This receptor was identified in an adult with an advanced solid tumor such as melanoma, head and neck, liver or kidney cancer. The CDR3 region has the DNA TGCAGTGCTCAAAGAGCCGGGGAGCTGTTTTTT. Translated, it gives CSAQRAGELFF.